This T cell receptor beta chain was recorded in a study of blood T cells in healthy people across ages. Donors each provided approximately 9.6 milliliters of peripheral blood. General study results and limits: More naive CD4+ cells and higher diversity marked long-lived donors relative to aged donors.

Together with a sample-barcoded 5' primer, a J-beta primer mix was included in a second PCR lasting roughly 7 to 11 cycles. TCRdb recomputed calls from the 5' RACE reads with MiXCR, one row per CDR3 protein. The sample has more than 600,000 distinct CDR3 sequences; approximately 25% are singletons. Regarding this clonotype: The antigen remains undetermined.

Germline V gene data show CDR1 as SQVTM and CDR2 as ANQGSEA. The CDR3 spans 13 residues. These same data were also listed under a study on T cells of mothers and their children. From that study: Three healthy Caucasian mothers and their six children donated. Mothers gave over 8 million TCR beta CDR3 reads each, and children several million each.

V and J are TRBV29-1 and TRBJ2-5; 9 bases are a match to TRBD1. The end of the DNA is better explained by TRBJ2-7, so the J call may be wrong. Input material: blood. This receptor was obtained from a boy aged 5-17 years in good health. The CDR3 sequence: CSVDAGQGGEQYF. The CDR3 DNA reads TGCAGCGTTGATGCGGGACAGGGAGGCGAGCAGTACTTC.